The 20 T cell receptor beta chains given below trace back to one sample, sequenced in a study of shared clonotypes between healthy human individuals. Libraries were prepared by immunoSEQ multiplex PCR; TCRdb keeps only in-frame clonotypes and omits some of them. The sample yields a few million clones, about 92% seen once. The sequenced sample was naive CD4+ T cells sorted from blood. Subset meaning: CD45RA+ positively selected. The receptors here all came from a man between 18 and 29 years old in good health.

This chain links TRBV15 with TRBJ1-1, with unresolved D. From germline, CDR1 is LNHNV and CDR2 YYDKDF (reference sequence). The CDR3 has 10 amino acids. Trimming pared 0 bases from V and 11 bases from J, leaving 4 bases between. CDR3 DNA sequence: TGTGCCACCAGCAGAGATGAGGCTTTCTTT. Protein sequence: CATSRDEAFF.

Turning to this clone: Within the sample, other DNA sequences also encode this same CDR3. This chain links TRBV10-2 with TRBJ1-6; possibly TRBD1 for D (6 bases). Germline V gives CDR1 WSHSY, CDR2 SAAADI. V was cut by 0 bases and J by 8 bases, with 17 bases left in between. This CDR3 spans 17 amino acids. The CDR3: CASSESISTGGDSPLHF. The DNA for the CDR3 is TGCGCCAGCAGTGAGTCGATATCGACAGGCGGCGATTCACCCCTCCACTTT.

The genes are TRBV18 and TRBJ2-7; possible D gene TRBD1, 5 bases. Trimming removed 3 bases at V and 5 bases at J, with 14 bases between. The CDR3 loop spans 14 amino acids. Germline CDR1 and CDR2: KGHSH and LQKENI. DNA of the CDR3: TGTGCCAGCTCACCGCAGCAGGGTATGCACGAGCAGTACTTC. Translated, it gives CASSPQQGMHEQYF.

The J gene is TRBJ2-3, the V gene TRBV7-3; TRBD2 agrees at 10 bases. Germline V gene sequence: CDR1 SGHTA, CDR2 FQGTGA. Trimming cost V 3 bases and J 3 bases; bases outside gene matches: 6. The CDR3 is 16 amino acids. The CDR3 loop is CASSLTGTSVTDTQYF. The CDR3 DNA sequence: TGTGCCAGCAGCTTGACCGGGACTAGCGTAACAGATACGCAGTATTTT.

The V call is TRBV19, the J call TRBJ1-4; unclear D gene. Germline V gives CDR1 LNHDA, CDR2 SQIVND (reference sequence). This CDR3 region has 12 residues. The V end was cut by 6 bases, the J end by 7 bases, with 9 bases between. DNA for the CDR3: TGTGCCAGTAGGACACTTTCTGAAAAACTGTTTTTT. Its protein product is CASRTLSEKLFF.

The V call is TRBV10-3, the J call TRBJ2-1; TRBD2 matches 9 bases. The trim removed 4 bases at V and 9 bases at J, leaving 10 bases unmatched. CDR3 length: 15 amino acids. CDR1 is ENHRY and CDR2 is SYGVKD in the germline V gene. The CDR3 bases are TGTGCCATCAGTGTCCCCGAGCGGGGGGACAGTGAGCAGTTCTTC. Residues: CAISVPERGDSEQFF.

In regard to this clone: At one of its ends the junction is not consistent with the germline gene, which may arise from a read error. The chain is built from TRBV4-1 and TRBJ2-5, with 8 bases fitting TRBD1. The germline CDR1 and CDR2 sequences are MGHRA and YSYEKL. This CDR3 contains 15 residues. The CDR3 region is CASSHSDRDQETQYF. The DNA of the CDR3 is TGCGCCAGCAGCCATTCGGACAGGGACCAGGAGACCCAGTACTTC.

The CDR3 DNA is TGTGCCAGCAGTTTGGACAGGGGGCGCTTCTATGGCTACACCTTC. Residues: CASSLDRGRFYGYTF. This rearrangement joins TRBV28 to TRBJ1-2, with 11 bases aligning to TRBD1. This CDR3 comprises 15 residues. V was clipped by 3 bases and J by 4 bases; unmatched bases: 4. Germline V gene lookup returns CDR1 MDHEN and CDR2 SYDVKM.

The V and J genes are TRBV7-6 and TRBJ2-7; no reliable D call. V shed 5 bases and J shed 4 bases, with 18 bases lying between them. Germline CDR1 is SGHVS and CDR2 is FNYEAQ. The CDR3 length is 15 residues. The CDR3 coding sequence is TGTGCCAGCAGCCGTGACGGAACCTTTTCTTACGAGCAGTACTTC. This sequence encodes CASSRDGTFSYEQYF. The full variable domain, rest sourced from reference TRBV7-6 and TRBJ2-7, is GAGVSQSPRYKVTKRGQDVALRCDPISGHVSLYWYRQALGQGPEFLTYFNYEAQQDKSGLPNDRFSAERPEGSISTLTIQRTEQRDSAMYRCASSRDGTFSYEQYFGPGTRLTVT.

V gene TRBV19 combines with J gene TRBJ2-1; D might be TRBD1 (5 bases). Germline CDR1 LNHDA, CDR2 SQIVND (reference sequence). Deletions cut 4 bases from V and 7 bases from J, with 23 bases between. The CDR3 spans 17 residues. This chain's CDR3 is CASSTYPGLPGPNEQFF. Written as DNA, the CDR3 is TGTGCCAGTAGTACCTATCCCGGGCTCCCAGGGCCAAATGAGCAGTTCTTC.

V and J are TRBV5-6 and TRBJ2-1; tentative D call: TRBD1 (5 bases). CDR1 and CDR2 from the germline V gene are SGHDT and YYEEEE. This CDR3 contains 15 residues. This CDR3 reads CASQGGLGSYNEQFF. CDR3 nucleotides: TGTGCTTCCCAGGGCGGCTTGGGCTCCTACAATGAGCAGTTCTTC.

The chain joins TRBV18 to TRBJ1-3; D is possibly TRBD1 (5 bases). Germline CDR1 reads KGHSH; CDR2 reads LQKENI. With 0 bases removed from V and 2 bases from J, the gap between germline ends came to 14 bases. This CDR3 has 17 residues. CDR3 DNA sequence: TGTGCCAGCTCACCACCGGTTTATGCAGGGCCTGGAAACACCATATATTTT. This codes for CASSPPVYAGPGNTIYF. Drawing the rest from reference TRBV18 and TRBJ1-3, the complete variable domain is NAGVMQNPRHLVRRRGQEARLRCSPMKGHSHVYWYRQLPEEGLKFMVYLQKENIIDESGMPKERFSAEFPKEGPSILRIQQVVRGDSAAYFCASSPPVYAGPGNTIYFGEGSWLTVV.

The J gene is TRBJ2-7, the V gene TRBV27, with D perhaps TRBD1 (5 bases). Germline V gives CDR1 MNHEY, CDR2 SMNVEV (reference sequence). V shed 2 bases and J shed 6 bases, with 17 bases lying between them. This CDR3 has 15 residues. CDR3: CASSLVRGRGIEQYF. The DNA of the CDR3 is TGTGCCAGCAGTTTAGTAAGGGGCCGAGGTATCGAGCAGTACTTC.

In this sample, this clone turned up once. CDR3 amino acids: CASSASGLELEKLFF. The CDR3 DNA reads TGTGCCAGCAGTGCATCAGGCCTGGAGCTGGAAAAACTGTTTTTT. V and J are TRBV6-1 and TRBJ1-4; D ambiguous. Germline V gene lookup returns CDR1 MNHNS and CDR2 SASEGT. With 4 bases removed from V and 8 bases from J, the gap between germline ends came to 17 bases. The CDR3 contains 15 residues.

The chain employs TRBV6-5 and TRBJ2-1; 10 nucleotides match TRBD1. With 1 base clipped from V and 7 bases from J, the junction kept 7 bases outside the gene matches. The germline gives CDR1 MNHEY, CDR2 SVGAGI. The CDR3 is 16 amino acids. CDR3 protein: CASSYLVGDRGNEQFF. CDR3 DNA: TGTGCCAGCAGTTACTTGGTCGGGGACAGGGGTAATGAGCAGTTCTTC.

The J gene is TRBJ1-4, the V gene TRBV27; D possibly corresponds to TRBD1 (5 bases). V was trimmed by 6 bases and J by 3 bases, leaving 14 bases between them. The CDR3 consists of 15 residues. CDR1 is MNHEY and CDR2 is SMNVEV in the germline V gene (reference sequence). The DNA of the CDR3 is TGTGCCAGCAGCAGGGACCCGGGGGCTAATGAAAAACTGTTTTTT. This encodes CASSRDPGANEKLFF.

The DNA of the CDR3 is TGCGCCAGCCGCCAGGACTCGATAAATGAGCAGTTCTTC. It translates to CASRQDSINEQFF. The rearrangement uses TRBV5-1 and TRBJ2-1; D may be TRBD2 (5 bases). The CDR3 has 13 amino acids. Between the trimmed V and J ends, which lost 7 bases and 7 bases, there was a span of 15 bases. Germline lookup yields CDR1 SGHRS and CDR2 YFSETQ. Full variable domain (missing parts from reference TRBV5-1 and TRBJ2-1): KAGVTQTPRYLIKTRGQQVTLSCSPISGHRSVSWYQQTPGQGLQFLFEYFSETQRNKGNFPGRFSGRQFSNSRSEMNVSTLELGDSALYLCASRQDSINEQFFGPGTRLTVL.

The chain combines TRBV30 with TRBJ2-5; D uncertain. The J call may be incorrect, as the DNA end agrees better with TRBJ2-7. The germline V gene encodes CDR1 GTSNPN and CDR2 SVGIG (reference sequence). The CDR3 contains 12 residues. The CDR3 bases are TGTGCCTGGAGTGTATCCGGGTTCGAGCAGTACTTC. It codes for CAWSVSGFEQYF.

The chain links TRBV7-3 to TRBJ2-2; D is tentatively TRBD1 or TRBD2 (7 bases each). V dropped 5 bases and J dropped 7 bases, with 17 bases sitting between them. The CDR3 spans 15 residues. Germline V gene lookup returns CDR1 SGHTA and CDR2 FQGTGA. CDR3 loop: CASSPGGVSRGELFF. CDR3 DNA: TGTGCCAGCAGCCCAGGGGGGGTTTCCCGCGGGGAGCTGTTTTTT.

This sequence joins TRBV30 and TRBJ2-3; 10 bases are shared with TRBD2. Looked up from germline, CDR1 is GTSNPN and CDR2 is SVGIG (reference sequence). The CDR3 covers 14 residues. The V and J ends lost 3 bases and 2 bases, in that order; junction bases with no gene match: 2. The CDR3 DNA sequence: TGTGCCTGGAGCACTAGCGGGGTCACAGATACGCAGTATTTT. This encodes CAWSTSGVTDTQYF.